This T cell receptor beta chain was identified in a study of beta chain features in type 1 diabetes. Across the study: Age, gender, cell numbers and subset yield matched between patients and controls.

cDNA synthesis used the whole RNA isolate, giving expressed TCRB sequences. Assay used: immunoSEQ multiplex PCR; TCRdb lists only in-frame clones, some missing. Of hundreds of thousands of clones in the sample, over 10% are singletons; the top ten hold around 0.0099%. CD4+ cells of the naive, central memory, regulatory and stem cell-like memory types were sorted via CD45RO/CCR7/CD25/CD127/CD95/CD27. Remarks on this clone: Its antigen remains unknown.

Study-level results: Insertions at VDJ junctions were less frequent in type 1 diabetes patients. These patients also deleted more nucleotides at the same junctions. Type 1 diabetes patients had moderately but significantly shorter TCRB CDR3s in all four CD4+ subsets.

The sample consisted of naive CD4+ T cells from blood. This sequence originates from a woman younger than 30 with type 1 diabetes.

CDR3 bases: TGCAGTGCTAGAGGTGGAGCAGAAGCTTTCTTT. Its protein is CSARGGAEAFF. V usage is TRBV20-1 and J usage is TRBJ1-1; D gene ambiguous. The V and J ends lost 1 base and 8 bases respectively, with 8 bases between them. Per the germline V gene, CDR1 is DFQATT and CDR2 is SNEGSKA (reference sequence). The CDR3 spans 11 residues.